The 10 T cell receptor beta chains listed next were all sequenced from one sample in a study of radiotherapy plus CTLA-4 blockade in lung cancer. Using immunoSEQ multiplex PCR, the repertoire was profiled, and TCRdb retains in-frame clones only, with some absent. The table records 45,000 to 55,000 clones, around 69% of them present only once. Sample: peripheral blood, taken from a patient treated with radiotherapy plus ipilimumab. The receptors here all came from a human donor with non-small cell lung cancer who had stable disease on radiotherapy plus ipilimumab.

The chain joins TRBV6-1 to TRBJ1-4, with 7 bases matching TRBD1. V shed 3 bases, J shed 4 bases, and the junction held 5 bases outside the gene matches. Germline V lookup: CDR1 MNHNS, CDR2 SASEGT. The CDR3 totals 15 residues. CDR3 coding DNA: TGTGCCAGCAGTGATGGACAGGCAGTTAATGAAAAACTGTTTTTT. Its protein is CASSDGQAVNEKLFF.

There are a few counts of this clone. V usage is TRBV4-1 and J usage is TRBJ1-6; D is perhaps TRBD1 (5 bases). This CDR3 has 15 amino acids. V lost 0 bases to trimming and J lost 10 bases, with 13 bases between them. The germline V gene encodes CDR1 MGHRA and CDR2 YSYEKL. The CDR3 DNA is TGCGCCAGCAGCCAAGAACAGGCCCCTAGATCACCCCTCCACTTT. It codes for CASSQEQAPRSPLHF.

This clone was seen once. Here the CDR3 DNA reads TGTGCCAGCAGCGTAGTGTCAGGGGCGGTAAACTATGGCTACACCTTC. Protein sequence: CASSVVSGAVNYGYTF. The chain joins TRBV9 to TRBJ1-2, with D perhaps matching TRBD1 (6 bases). V was pared by 0 bases and J by 2 bases, with 14 bases between. Germline CDR1 reads SGDLS; CDR2 reads YYNGEE. CDR3 length: 16 amino acids.

The chain couples TRBV27 to TRBJ2-5; tentative D call: TRBD1 (5 bases). CDR3 length equals 15 residues. With 3 bases removed from V and 5 bases from J, the gap between germline ends came to 16 bases. CDR1 is MNHEY and CDR2 is SMNVEV in the germline V gene (reference sequence). CDR3 residues: CASSFSTALRETQYF. DNA of the CDR3: TGTGCCAGCAGTTTCTCGACAGCCTTGCGGGAGACCCAGTACTTC.

The genes are TRBV2 and TRBJ1-5; D is perhaps TRBD1 (5 bases). CDR1 and CDR2 from the germline V gene are SNHLY and FYNNEI. The CDR3 contains 16 residues. Trimming cost V 2 bases and J 0 bases, with 11 bases left between them. In DNA, the CDR3 is TGTGCCAGCAGTGAAAATAGACAGCGTAGCAATCAGCCCCAGCATTTT. Amino acids: CASSENRQRSNQPQHF.

V gene TRBV5-1 combines with J gene TRBJ1-1; D gene unclear. V shed 4 bases and J shed 5 bases, with 9 bases lying between them. The CDR3 sequence is 12 residues long. Per germline, CDR1 SGHRS and CDR2 YFSETQ. CDR3 amino acids: CASSHVGTEAFF. The CDR3 region has the DNA TGCGCCAGCAGCCACGTAGGAACTGAAGCTTTCTTT.

The chain has TRBV28 and TRBJ1-2; no clear D. Trimming removed 3 bases at V and 3 bases at J, with 20 bases between. CDR3 size: 17 residues. Germline assignment: CDR1 MDHEN and CDR2 SYDVKM. The chain's CDR3 is CASSFGPALPSDYGYTF. In DNA form, the CDR3 reads TGTGCCAGCAGTTTTGGGCCGGCGCTCCCGTCCGACTATGGCTACACCTTC.

This clone occurred a few times. The gene calls are TRBV4-3 and TRBJ1-4, with D possibly TRBD1 on 5 matching bases. The V end was cut by 0 bases, the J end by 7 bases, with 12 bases between. The germline CDR1 and CDR2 sequences are LGHNA and YSLEER. There are 15 residues in the CDR3. CDR3 residues: CASSQEGGRGEKLFF. The CDR3 DNA reads TGCGCCAGCAGCCAAGAGGGGGGGAGGGGTGAAAAACTGTTTTTT.

The rearrangement uses TRBV27 and TRBJ2-7; TRBD2 matches at 9 bases. J lost 4 bases, V lost 5 bases, and 6 bases had no gene match. The CDR3 runs to 14 residues. CDR1 and CDR2 from the germline V gene are MNHEY and SMNVEV (reference sequence). The CDR3 spells CASSPLAGYYEQYF. In DNA form, the CDR3 reads TGTGCCAGCAGTCCTCTAGCGGGATATTACGAGCAGTACTTC.

The chain couples TRBV25-1 to TRBJ1-2, with 8 bases aligning to TRBD1. CDR1 MGHDK and CDR2 SYGVNS come from the germline V gene. The CDR3 has 15 amino acids. V lost 4 bases and J lost 3; bases outside the gene matches: 7. CDR3 sequence (DNA): TGTGCCAGCAGTGGGGGGACAGGACGACACTATGGCTACACCTTC. It specifies CASSGGTGRHYGYTF.